Each of the 7 T cell receptor beta chains below was sequenced from the same sample in a study of OX40 agonist ivuxolimab in advanced cancers. Sequencing was performed with immunoSEQ multiplex PCR; in TCRdb, only in-frame clones are kept and a portion is missing. The table lists some 70,000 clones, approximately 87% of them singletons. Sequences were derived from CD4+ or CD8+ T cells sorted from blood, sampled in a trial of the OX40 agonist ivuxolimab. These TCRs come from an adult with an advanced solid tumor such as melanoma, head and neck, liver or kidney cancer.

This chain uses TRBV18 with TRBJ2-5; 9 nucleotides align to TRBD1. CDR3 size: 14 residues. The germline V gene has CDR1 KGHSH and CDR2 LQKENI. V was clipped by 4 bases and J by 2 bases; unmatched bases: 2. CDR3 DNA sequence: TGTGCCAGCTCACTGGGACAGGGTCAAGAGACCCAGTACTTC. It specifies CASSLGQGQETQYF.

The chain has TRBV27 and TRBJ2-3; 12 nucleotides agree with TRBD1. There are 20 residues in the CDR3. Germline CDR1 MNHEY, CDR2 SMNVEV (reference sequence). Trimming took 7 bases from V and 1 from J; bases not matched to a gene: 18. CDR3 region: CASTQLVPGQGAGGTDTQYF. In nucleotides, the CDR3 is TGTGCCAGCACCCAACTCGTCCCGGGACAGGGGGCTGGCGGCACAGATACGCAGTATTTT.

This clone came up a few times. This chain uses TRBV10-3 with TRBJ2-1, with D tentatively TRBD1 (6 bases). This CDR3 contains 15 residues. CDR1 and CDR2 from the germline V gene are ENHRY and SYGVKD. Trimming took off 5 bases at V and 6 bases at J, with 17 bases between the two ends. The CDR3: CAISQSATGGNEQFF. The CDR3 region has the DNA TGTGCCATCAGTCAATCGGCGACAGGCGGCAATGAGCAGTTCTTC.

V usage is TRBV6-5 and J usage is TRBJ1-2, with D maybe TRBD1 (5 bases). V was clipped by 4 bases and J by 2 bases, with 8 bases between them. Germline V gene lookup returns CDR1 MNHEY and CDR2 SVGAGI. The CDR3 sequence is 13 residues long. In nucleotides, the CDR3 is TGTGCCAGCAGTTCCGCAGGGAACTATGGCTACACCTTC. Translated: CASSSAGNYGYTF.

The rearrangement links TRBV2 to TRBJ2-7, with TRBD1 identical over 8 bases. V was clipped by 6 bases and J by 2 bases; unmatched bases: 3. The germline gives CDR1 SNHLY, CDR2 FYNNEI. The CDR3 extends over 13 amino acids. The DNA of the CDR3 is TGTGCCAGCAGCGGGACAGGCACCTACGAGCAGTACTTC. Its translation: CASSGTGTYEQYF.

The V gene is TRBV5-1, the J gene TRBJ1-3; a possible D gene is TRBD1 (5 bases). The CDR3 totals 14 residues. Deletions cut 4 bases from V and 2 bases from J, with 10 bases between. Germline lookup yields CDR1 SGHRS and CDR2 YFSETQ. In DNA, the CDR3 is TGCGCCAGCAGCGGGGCGGGGACTGGAAACACCATATATTTT. Its protein is CASSGAGTGNTIYF.

Only one count was recorded for this clone. The chain has TRBV7-8 and TRBJ1-5, with D perhaps TRBD1 (5 bases). This CDR3 is 14 amino acids long. Germline CDR1 and CDR2: SGHVS and FQNEAQ. Trimming pared 1 base from V and 10 bases from J, leaving 14 bases between. CDR3 protein: CASSLGGSLGPQHF. The CDR3 region has the DNA TGTGCCAGCAGCTTAGGGGGGTCTTTGGGACCCCAGCATTTT. The full variable domain, in which reference TRBV7-8 and TRBJ1-5 provide the parts outside the CDR3, is GAGVSQSPRYKVAKRGQDVALRCDPISGHVSLFWYQQALGQGPEFLTYFQNEAQLDKSGLPSDRFFAERPEGSVSTLKIQRTQQEDSAVYLCASSLGGSLGPQHFGDGTRLSIL.